This TCR beta chain was found in a study of blood T cell repertoires in COVID-19. Study overall: Spain, Italy and the United States supplied samples that represented acute and convalescent COVID-19. The cDNA or gDNA used as material had been derived from T cells, B-cell-depleted T cells, or PBMCs.

The germline gives CDR1 KGHSH, CDR2 LQKENI. The V gene lost 3 bases and the J gene lost 6 bases, with 14 bases spanning the gap. This CDR3 contains 14 residues. The data were produced by immunoSEQ multiplex PCR, yet TCRdb's version contains in-frame clones alone and is incomplete. The data hold more than 200,000 clones, with around nine tenths observed a single time. Sequenced sample: peripheral blood. The sequence derives from a man older than 75 with acute or convalescent COVID-19. The chain is built from TRBV18 and TRBJ1-2, with D maybe TRBD1 (5 bases). The chain's CDR3 is CASSPRTTSDGYTF. For the CDR3, the DNA is TGTGCCAGCTCACCGAGGACAACTTCGGATGGCTACACCTTC.